The 13 T cell receptor beta chains presented below share a single source sample, sequenced in a study of T cells in Graves' hyperthyroidism and ophthalmopathy. RNA transcripts were the template for amplifying TCR beta CDR3 regions. The HTBI primer set drove a first-round RT-PCR of the TCR CDR3. TCRdb processed the multiplex PCR reads anew with MiXCR; each CDR3 protein has one entry. The sample has hundreds of thousands of distinct CDR3 sequences, around a fifth seen once. Sample: blood. These TCRs come from an older woman with Graves' ophthalmopathy.

Details on this clonotype: This may come from a read error, since a much larger clone is one base off. V gene TRBV7-2 combines with J gene TRBJ2-7; a possible D gene is TRBD2 (6 bases). V dropped 1 base and J dropped 2 bases, with 12 bases sitting between them. Looked up from germline, CDR1 is SGHTA and CDR2 is FQGNSA. The CDR3 is made up of 15 amino acids. The CDR3 coding sequence is TGTGCCAGCAGCTTAGAAGGTGGCGGGGCCTACGAGCAGTACTTC. Its protein is CASSLEGGGAYEQYF.

This chain links TRBV4-1 with TRBJ1-4, with D maybe TRBD1 (5 bases). The germline V and J ends were trimmed by 2 bases and 4 bases, with 20 bases remaining between them. The CDR3 is made up of 18 amino acids. CDR1 and CDR2 from the germline V gene are MGHRA and YSYEKL. CDR3: CASSQPPGDASVNEKLFF. The CDR3 bases are TGCGCCAGCAGCCAACCCCCCGGGGACGCCTCTGTTAATGAAAAACTGTTTTTT.

In this sample, this clonotype turned up a few times. The chain couples TRBV19 to TRBJ2-1; 9 nucleotides align to TRBD1. V shed 4 bases, J shed 12 bases, and the junction held 10 bases outside the gene matches. Germline V gene sequence: CDR1 LNHDA, CDR2 SQIVND (reference sequence). CDR3 length: 14 residues. CDR3 sequence reads: CASSSTTGGNRQFF. CDR3 nucleotides: TGTGCCAGTAGTAGCACTACAGGGGGCAATCGGCAGTTCTTC.

The chain is built from TRBV24-1 and TRBJ1-6; D uncertain. Trimming cost V 9 bases and J 9 bases, with 14 bases left between them. The germline V gene encodes CDR1 KGHDR and CDR2 SFDVKD. There are 13 residues in the CDR3. The CDR3 sequence is CATSKGVGSPLHF. In DNA, the CDR3 is TGTGCCACCTCGAAGGGTGTCGGTTCACCCCTCCACTTT.

The rearrangement joins TRBV10-3 to TRBJ1-1; no reliable D call. Deletions cut 4 bases from V and 2 bases from J, with 8 bases between. CDR1 and CDR2 (germline): ENHRY, SYGVKD. CDR3 length: 13 amino acids. The CDR3 here is CAISGPANTEAFF. DNA for the CDR3: TGTGCCATCAGTGGGCCCGCTAACACTGAAGCTTTCTTT.

The chain links TRBV10-2 to TRBJ2-1, with D perhaps being TRBD1 or TRBD2 (5 bases each). V shed 7 bases and J shed 4 bases, with 14 bases lying between them. The CDR3 contains 14 residues. CDR1 is WSHSY, CDR2 SAAADI, per germline. Here the CDR3 reads CASIREQGYNEQFF. Here the CDR3 DNA reads TGCGCCAGCATCAGGGAGCAGGGTTACAATGAGCAGTTCTTC.

V and J are TRBV11-1 and TRBJ1-1; the match to TRBD1 covers 8 bases. The CDR3 consists of 18 residues. In germline, CDR1 is SGHAT, CDR2 FQDESV (reference sequence). The trim removed 5 bases at V and 5 bases at J, leaving 19 bases unmatched. CDR3 bases: TGTGCCAGCAGCCAAGGGGTCCGGGACAGGTCAAGAAGGACTGAAGCTTTCTTT. Protein sequence: CASSQGVRDRSRRTEAFF.

The V call is TRBV30, the J call TRBJ2-1; 8 nucleotides line up with TRBD2. CDR3 size: 14 residues. With V trimmed by 1 base and J by 11 bases, 10 bases remained unmatched. The germline V gene has CDR1 GTSNPN and CDR2 SVGIG (reference sequence). Here the CDR3 reads CAWSEWVAGSKQFF. The CDR3 DNA reads TGTGCCTGGAGTGAGTGGGTAGCGGGATCCAAGCAGTTCTTC. Variable domain in full (rest from reference TRBV30 and TRBJ2-1): SQTIHQWPATLVQPVGSPLSLECTVEGTSNPNLYWYRQAAGRGLQLLFYSVGIGQISSEVPQNLSASRPQDRQFILSSKKLLLSDSGFYLCAWSEWVAGSKQFFGPGTRLTVL.

This chain uses TRBV11-2 with TRBJ2-7; D is possibly TRBD1 (6 bases). CDR3 length equals 14 residues. V lost 8 bases, J lost 7 bases, and 21 bases lay in between. Germline V gene data show CDR1 as SGHAT and CDR2 as FQNNGV. In nucleotides, the CDR3 is TGTGCCAGCTCCAGAGGGGGACGGGGTAGGGAGCAGTACTTC. It codes for CASSRGGRGREQYF.

The chain uses TRBV3-1 and TRBJ2-3, with 7 positions matching TRBD2. Germline values: CDR1 LGHDT, CDR2 YNNKEL (reference sequence). Trimming removed 0 bases from V and 0 bases from J; junction bases left unmatched: 3. This CDR3 is 16 amino acids long. CDR3 region: CASSQDSGVSTDTQYF. CDR3 DNA sequence: TGTGCCAGCAGCCAAGACAGCGGGGTTAGCACAGATACGCAGTATTTT.

This clonotype has just a few counts. This rearrangement joins TRBV7-9 to TRBJ2-1; 11 bases agree with TRBD2. Germline lookup yields CDR1 SEHNR and CDR2 FQNEAQ (reference sequence). With 1 base clipped from V and 7 bases from J, the junction kept 3 bases outside the gene matches. CDR3 length: 15 amino acids. CDR3 bases: TGTGCCAGCAGCTTAGAACTAGCGGGAGATAATGAGCAGTTCTTC. Translation: CASSLELAGDNEQFF. The full variable domain, in which reference TRBV7-9 and TRBJ2-1 provide the parts outside the CDR3, is DTGVSQNPRHKITKRGQNVTFRCDPISEHNRLYWYRQTLGQGPEFLTYFQNEAQLEKSRLLSDRFSAERPKGSFSTLEIQRTEQGDSAMYLCASSLELAGDNEQFFGPGTRLTVL.

Only a few counts were recorded for this clonotype. The V gene is TRBV24-1, the J gene TRBJ2-3, with D possibly matching TRBD1 (6 bases). The CDR3 contains 14 residues. CDR1 and CDR2 (germline): KGHDR, SFDVKD. V was trimmed by 10 bases and J by 3 bases, leaving 16 bases between them. CDR3 region: CATQGVGFTDTQYF. The CDR3 nucleotides read TGTGCCACACAGGGTGTTGGTTTTACAGATACGCAGTATTTT.

The J gene is TRBJ2-3, the V gene TRBV19; D is possibly TRBD2 (6 bases). Germline values: CDR1 LNHDA, CDR2 SQIVND (reference sequence). Trimming cost V 1 base and J 5 bases, with 13 bases left between them. CDR3 length: 15 residues. The CDR3 DNA is TGTGCCAGTAGTATAGGAAACCTGGAGGGAGATACGCAGTATTTT. Translated: CASSIGNLEGDTQYF.